The following is a TCR beta chain sequence with its context. V lost 3 bases to trimming and J lost 5 bases; unmatched junction nucleotides: 8. The length of the CDR3 is 15 residues. Germline CDR1 SGHTA, CDR2 FQGTGA. The data derive from a study of blood T cell repertoires in COVID-19. Study-level background: Sample material is recorded as cDNA or gDNA derived from T cells, B-cell-depleted T cells, or PBMCs.

Here immunoSEQ multiplex PCR was the method, and the copy in TCRdb shows in-frame clones only, minus some. The sample has 130,000 to 150,000 clones, approximately 80% seen once; the top ten hold over 5%. This receptor was obtained from a human donor in a cohort sampled during active COVID-19. The chain recombines TRBV7-3 with TRBJ2-5, with 8 positions matching TRBD1. Sequenced input: peripheral blood. The CDR3 loop reads CASSLWTGHSETQYF. The CDR3 region has the DNA TGTGCCAGCAGCTTGTGGACAGGGCACTCGGAGACCCAGTACTTC.